This T cell receptor (beta chain) was documented in a study of shared clonotypes between healthy human individuals. Nashville, Tennessee was home to all donors, each a Caucasian adult. Using immunoSEQ multiplex PCR, the repertoire was profiled, and TCRdb retains in-frame clones only, with some absent. Here the sample spans hundreds of thousands of clones, about three quarters being singletons. Germline CDR1 is SNHLY and CDR2 is FYNNEI. The CDR3 is 14 amino acids. V shed 6 bases, J shed 6 bases, and the junction held 7 bases outside the gene matches. This clonotype originated in a woman between 40 and 55 years old in good health. Some clones in this sample may be carry-over from other donors' samples. The V call is TRBV2, the J call TRBJ1-2; 10 bases line up with TRBD1. Sequencing was done on a sample of PBMCs. The CDR3 nucleotides read TGTGCCAGCAGAGCCGGGACAGGGGACCATGGCTACACCTTC. Its protein product is CASRAGTGDHGYTF.